The source of this T cell receptor beta chain is a study of cytomegalovirus exposure and HLA in healthy donors. The PCR contained 60 Vbeta and 13 Jbeta primers. TCRdb's copy holds only in-frame clones and misses some; the assay was immunoSEQ multiplex PCR. The sample includes some 130,000 clones, 77% of them seen just once. General study findings and limits: Other equally common chains were less clonally expanded than HLA-associated TCR beta chains, a later analysis showed. Within an earlier analysis, most TCR beta V segments proved productive either about 90% or about 30% of the time. Through in vitro validation, three CMV-associated chains were shown to be specific for CMV antigens. Cytomegalovirus status was reportedly diagnosed by the classifier with high specificity and sensitivity.

Deletions cut 5 bases from V and 6 bases from J, with 14 bases between. Germline V gene lookup returns CDR1 SGHAT and CDR2 FQNNGV. This CDR3 is 14 amino acids long. About this clone: Its specificity is unknown.

The sequence came from a man aged 25 to 40 in good health and CMV-seronegative. The chain employs TRBV11-2 and TRBJ2-1; TRBD2 might be the D (6 bases). Input material: PBMCs. In nucleotides, the CDR3 is TGTGCCAGCAGCCCTTTACTAGCCCTCAATGAGCAGTTCTTC. It translates to CASSPLLALNEQFF.